The 21 T cell receptor beta chains presented below share a single source sample, sequenced in a study of cytomegalovirus exposure and HLA in healthy donors. Primers for the PCR totalled 60 Vbeta and 13 Jbeta. Clones were sequenced by immunoSEQ multiplex PCR, and TCRdb holds only the in-frame ones, with some missing. The repertoire holds some 88,000 clones, with approximately 71% as singletons. Sequenced: PBMCs. The receptors originated from a woman under 30 in good health and CMV-seropositive.

J is TRBJ1-6 and V is TRBV27; D remains ambiguous. In germline, CDR1 is MNHEY, CDR2 SMNVEV (reference sequence). The CDR3 length is 15 residues. V shed 2 bases and J shed 8 bases, with 13 bases lying between them. The CDR3 spells CASSLSAVAYSPLHF. CDR3 in DNA: TGTGCCAGCAGTTTAAGCGCAGTGGCCTATTCACCCCTCCACTTT.

This sequence joins TRBV19 and TRBJ2-2; 9 bases are a match to TRBD2. This CDR3 has 15 residues. The V gene's germline CDR1 is LNHDA and CDR2 SQIVND (reference sequence). Trimming took 6 bases from V and 8 from J; bases not matched to a gene: 10. The CDR3 here is CASRWAGGPSGELFF. The CDR3 DNA follows: TGTGCCAGTAGGTGGGCGGGGGGGCCGTCAGGGGAGCTGTTTTTT.

In its sample, this clone was seen once. The chain recombines TRBV19 with TRBJ2-5, with TRBD2 as a possible D gene (6 bases). Trimming took 10 bases from V and 5 from J, leaving 17 bases between them. This CDR3 comprises 13 residues. Germline CDR1 LNHDA, CDR2 SQIVND (reference sequence). The CDR3 sequence: CATSDRGTETQYF. CDR3 coding DNA: TGTGCCACCTCTGATCGGGGGACGGAGACCCAGTACTTC.

The genes are TRBV5-1 and TRBJ2-7, with 11 positions matching TRBD1. Trimming cost V 4 bases and J 4 bases; bases outside gene matches: 4. This CDR3 spans 14 amino acids. Germline loops: CDR1 SGHRS, CDR2 YFSETQ. The DNA of the CDR3 is TGCGCCAGCAGCCCCGGACAGGGGGCTTACGAGCAGTACTTC. Amino acid sequence: CASSPGQGAYEQYF.

The V and J genes are TRBV6-6 and TRBJ1-1; 7 bases line up with TRBD1. Per the germline V gene, CDR1 is MNHNY and CDR2 is SVGAGI (reference sequence). The CDR3 contains 13 residues. Trimming cost V 11 bases and J 3 bases; bases outside gene matches: 9. CDR3 nucleotides: TGTGCCGTACCACAGGGGAGAGACACTGAAGCTTTCTTT. This encodes CAVPQGRDTEAFF.

The chain combines TRBV25-1 with TRBJ1-2; maybe TRBD1 (5 bases). The V and J ends lost 5 bases and 4 bases respectively, with 8 bases between them. This CDR3 has 12 residues. Germline CDR1 reads MGHDK; CDR2 reads SYGVNS. In nucleotides, the CDR3 is TGTGCCAGCAGTCCTCAGGGCTATGGCTACACCTTC. Translation gives CASSPQGYGYTF.

The CDR3 loop reads CASSATSDAYEQYF. CDR3 sequence (DNA): TGTGCCAGCAGCGCGACTAGCGATGCGTACGAGCAGTACTTC. The J gene is TRBJ2-7, the V gene TRBV7-6, with TRBD2 identical over 8 bases. V lost 5 bases and J lost 4; bases outside the gene matches: 7. Germline CDR1 reads SGHVS; CDR2 reads FNYEAQ. CDR3 length: 14 amino acids.

CDR3 coding DNA: TGTGCCAGCTCACCAGTAGCGGGGGGCACAGATACGCAGTATTTT. This translates into CASSPVAGGTDTQYF. The V gene is TRBV18, the J gene TRBJ2-3, with 9 bases lining up with TRBD2. CDR3 size: 15 residues. V was clipped by 2 bases and J by 1 base; unmatched bases: 1. Germline CDR1 reads KGHSH; CDR2 reads LQKENI.

The rearrangement joins TRBV28 to TRBJ1-1; weak D call: TRBD1 (5 bases). Trimming removed 10 bases at V and 1 base at J, with 13 bases between. The CDR3 consists of 13 residues. The germline gives CDR1 MDHEN, CDR2 SYDVKM. CDR3 residues: CATSRTSNTEAFF. The CDR3 DNA sequence: TGTGCCACCTCGAGGACATCGAACACTGAAGCTTTCTTT.

This clone has more than one count but fewer than ten. The V gene is TRBV2, the J gene TRBJ2-3, with a weak D call TRBD1 (5 bases). The germline V and J ends were trimmed by 5 bases and 2 bases, with 8 bases remaining between them. The CDR3 consists of 13 residues. Germline CDR1 is SNHLY and CDR2 is FYNNEI. This chain's CDR3 is CASSTGPTDTQYF. CDR3 coding DNA: TGTGCCAGCAGTACAGGACCCACAGATACGCAGTATTTT.

This chain links TRBV18 with TRBJ1-1; D is possibly TRBD1 (6 bases). The CDR3 contains 15 residues. CDR1 is KGHSH, CDR2 LQKENI, per germline. The germline V and J ends were trimmed by 1 base and 5 bases, with 14 bases remaining between them. The CDR3 nucleotides read TGTGCCAGCTCACCACTGGGAGGGGGGGGAACTGAAGCTTTCTTT. It specifies CASSPLGGGGTEAFF.

This clone was counted once. This chain connects TRBV19 to TRBJ1-5; 7 positions match TRBD1. Germline V gene data show CDR1 as LNHDA and CDR2 as SQIVND (reference sequence). The V gene end was trimmed by 4 bases and the J gene end by 3 bases; junction bases not matched to a gene: 3. The CDR3 has 14 residues. This CDR3 reads CASSSGQVNQPQHF. In DNA, the CDR3 is TGTGCCAGTAGTAGTGGACAGGTCAATCAGCCCCAGCATTTT.

This sequence joins TRBV10-1 and TRBJ1-1; D might be TRBD1 (6 bases). Trimming removed 11 bases at V and 5 bases at J, with 12 bases between. This CDR3 has 11 amino acids. Germline CDR1 WNHNN, CDR2 SYGVQD (reference sequence). The CDR3: CAGQQGTEAFF. CDR3 DNA: TGCGCCGGACAACAGGGTACTGAAGCTTTCTTT.

The V and J genes are TRBV27 and TRBJ2-3; D unresolved. Per germline, CDR1 MNHEY and CDR2 SMNVEV (reference sequence). The CDR3 sequence is 16 residues long. V lost 4 bases, J lost 2 bases, and 16 bases lay in between. CDR3 loop: CASSYQEPSFTDTQYF. In nucleotides, the CDR3 is TGTGCCAGCAGTTACCAGGAACCGAGCTTCACAGATACGCAGTATTTT.

The genes are TRBV27 and TRBJ2-3; no clear D gene. Germline V lookup: CDR1 MNHEY, CDR2 SMNVEV (reference sequence). V lost 5 bases and J lost 7, with 16 bases in between. CDR3 length: 14 residues. The CDR3, as DNA: TGTGCCAGCAGTCCACAGCCAGTCCGCCATACGCAGTATTTT. Residues: CASSPQPVRHTQYF.

In its sample, this clone was seen a few times. J is TRBJ2-3 and V is TRBV6-6; TRBD1 is a possible D gene (6 bases). This CDR3 has 15 amino acids. V shed 0 bases and J shed 1 base, with 8 bases lying between them. In germline, CDR1 is MNHNY, CDR2 SVGAGI (reference sequence). CDR3 bases: TGTGCCAGCAGTTACTCGGCAGGGGGCACAGATACGCAGTATTTT. Its protein is CASSYSAGGTDTQYF.

V and J are TRBV5-1 and TRBJ1-1; maybe TRBD1 (6 bases). The germline CDR1 and CDR2 sequences are SGHRS and YFSETQ. V dropped 3 bases and J dropped 3 bases, with 15 bases sitting between them. This CDR3 is 15 amino acids long. In DNA, the CDR3 is TGCGCCAGCAGCTCTCGACCCAGGGGAGACACTGAAGCTTTCTTT. Encoded protein: CASSSRPRGDTEAFF.

The chain is built from TRBV5-4 and TRBJ2-3, with TRBD1 identical over 7 bases. CDR1 is SGHNT, CDR2 YYREEE, per germline (reference sequence). After removal of 2 bases from V and 2 bases from J, the junction contained 5 bases not matched to a gene. This CDR3 has 15 amino acids. The CDR3: CASSLLTGNTDTQYF. DNA of the CDR3: TGTGCCAGCAGCTTACTGACAGGGAACACAGATACGCAGTATTTT.

The genes are TRBV19 and TRBJ1-5; maybe TRBD1 (6 bases). V was clipped by 1 base and J by 4 bases, with 11 bases between them. This CDR3 is 15 amino acids long. Germline V gene lookup returns CDR1 LNHDA and CDR2 SQIVND (reference sequence). CDR3: CASSIGTAKNQPQHF. In DNA form, the CDR3 reads TGTGCCAGTAGTATAGGGACAGCTAAAAATCAGCCCCAGCATTTT. Full variable domain (outside the CDR3, taken from reference TRBV19 and TRBJ1-5): DGGITQSPKYLFRKEGQNVTLSCEQNLNHDAMYWYRQDPGQGLRLIYYSQIVNDFQKGDIAEGYSVSREKKESFPLTVTSAQKNPTAFYLCASSIGTAKNQPQHFGDGTRLSIL.

V usage is TRBV9 and J usage is TRBJ2-7; TRBD2 agrees at 10 bases. With 3 bases clipped from V and 3 bases from J, the junction kept 6 bases outside the gene matches. This CDR3 is built from 15 residues. Per germline, CDR1 SGDLS and CDR2 YYNGEE. The CDR3 sequence is CASSARTSGSYEQYF. For the CDR3, the DNA is TGTGCCAGCAGCGCCCGGACTAGCGGAAGCTACGAGCAGTACTTC.

This clone was detected once. J is TRBJ2-7 and V is TRBV6-5; TRBD2 agrees at 11 bases. The CDR3 length is 16 residues. Germline V gives CDR1 MNHEY, CDR2 SVGAGI. J was trimmed by 6 bases and V by 4 bases; bases with no gene match: 11. The CDR3 loop is CASSSSTTSGSGEQYF. CDR3 in DNA: TGTGCCAGCAGTTCCTCCACTACTAGCGGGAGTGGCGAGCAGTACTTC.